Below, one TCR beta chain is given with its context. It has no known antigen specificity. Base qualities are not provided; no much larger clone lies one nucleotide away. The method behind the library was the immunoSEQ multiplex PCR assay. Survey resolution was applied, with two replicates of approximately 200 ng each being run for a total of approximately 400 ng of DNA per sample. Rearranged TCRB sequences in genomic DNA were detected with the hsTCRB kit using multiplex PCR primers targeting V and J genes. The CDR3 region was amplified in a first PCR of approximately 30 cycles using the QIAGEN Multiplex PCR Kit. A second PCR of seven to eight cycles attached sample barcodes and Illumina adapters to each replicate. Quantification of the pooled libraries was done with a QuantStudio 6 and the KAPA library quantification kit. About 15 pM of pooled libraries was sequenced on an Illumina MiSeq using 156-cycle single-end reads and a 15-cycle index read. The study's own analysis went as follows. VDJdb annotation flagged about 1.7% of 168,753 unique clonotypes as previously reported viral-epitope-specific. The immunoSEQ Data Assistant and immunoSEQ Analyzer converted raw reads into normalized, annotated TCRB repertoires. BioAnalyzer and version 0.6.5 of the immunarch R package were the tools used for clonotype analysis. Before richness was estimated, every repertoire was downsampled to the clone count of the smallest repertoire. Clonotypes were categorized as expanded, contracted or novel by Fisher's exact tests, where a novel clonotype had zero frequency before treatment. Significantly changed CDR3 beta sequences were clustered with GLIPH2 using simulation_depth=1000 and kmer_min_depth=3, and CDR3s shorter than five residues were excluded. TCRdb took over this immuneACCESS table, retaining in-frame rearrangements with V and J assigned. Such tables are incomplete; in checked studies, under half of the missing clones stem from an unresolved V gene, and the remainder is unexplained. The V and J calls and the clone size are those of that table, but D and trimming were determined from the DNA. For this sample the table gives around 1,800 clones, of which 60% to 80% were detected only once. Jointly, the top ten make up over 15% of the sample.

T-cell subsets were not sorted, and bulk bone marrow was analyzed instead. TCR beta CDR3 regions were immunosequenced from bone marrow of approximately ten myelodysplastic syndrome patients before and after hypomethylating agent therapy. For longitudinal repertoire tracking, a baseline bone marrow plus two to three bone marrows at different post-treatment timepoints were contributed by each patient. Whole bone marrow served as the source for genomic DNA extraction, with DNA quality checked using TapeStation, NanoDrop OneC and PicoGreen assays. This entry comes from a study of hypomethylating agent response in myelodysplastic syndrome (dated by TCRdb to the early 2020s). About the full investigation: Patients were treated with the hypomethylating agents azacitidine (about 75% of the 11) or decitabine (3 of 11). Roughly 6 patients responded with complete response or hematologic improvement, and roughly five patients were non-responders. Response was defined as complete response or hematologic improvement, and patients who met neither criterion were classified as non-responders. Patients had a mean age of approximately 69 +/- 5.7 years, and a diploid cytogenetic profile was the most common. TET2 mutation was identified most frequently, being present in 5 of 11 patients. The cohort was composed of fewer than 10 male and a couple of female myelodysplastic syndrome patients. The paper's findings and limits, for the study overall: Only about a dozen patients were analyzed, making the cohort small. Richness, rarefaction diversity and clonality did not change significantly after hypomethylating agent treatment, across all patients or within response groups. Novel clonotypes emerged more often in responders, while non-responders showed more contracted clonotypes after treatment. Possible recognition of novel MDS antigens by the shared GLIPH2 clusters was not confirmed, and experimental validation of that possible recognition is needed. Healthy control donors were not age-matched to MDS patients, which could have impacted the MDS versus healthy comparison.

Trimming at the junction amounts to 3 bases on V and 5 bases on J, and the germline ends lie 8 bases apart. Sequences LNHDA (CDR1) and SQIVND (CDR2) are obtained from the germline V gene (reference sequence). Reading from cysteine to phenylalanine, the CDR3 counts 13 amino acids. This entry keeps only the CDR3 DNA: 39 bases, framed from base 1. The clonotype was recovered from a human donor with myelodysplastic syndrome. The sequencing here drew on bone marrow, taken before or after starting hypomethylating agent treatment for myelodysplastic syndrome (not recorded which). This chain is built from TRBV19 and TRBJ2-1, with a weak D call of TRBD2 (5 bases match). The CDR3 reads as follows: CASSIRENNEQFF. DNA sequence: TGTGCCAGTAGTATTAGGGAGAACAATGAGCAGTTCTTC.